This TCR beta chain was observed in a study of blood T cells in healthy people across ages. This clonotype was found a few times. The antigen is unknown. Trimming shortened V by 7 bases and J by 4 bases, and 9 bases separated the two germline ends. Germline V gene data show CDR1 as SQVTM and CDR2 as ANQGSEA. This CDR3 spans 11 amino acids. The study's findings and limits: Naive CD4+ cell counts and diversity both ran higher in long-lived than in aged donors.

The authors ran a second PCR of about 6 to 11 cycles using a sample-barcoded 5' primer and a J-beta primer mix. From the 5' RACE reads, TCRdb called clonotypes with MiXCR, one entry per CDR3 protein. The sample comprises some 760,000 distinct CDR3 sequences, 20% to 25% of which are singletons, and roughly a tenth rests with the top ten. The sample also formed part of further work on T cells of mothers and their children. Turning to that study: Researchers report slightly higher, though non-significant, overlap in related mother-child pairs than in unrelated pairs.

Material: blood. This chain joins TRBV29-1 and TRBJ2-3; either TRBD1 or TRBD2 may fit D (5 bases each). The source is a boy aged 5-17 years in good health. CDR3 amino acids: CSGGTPDTQYF. The DNA for the CDR3 is TGCAGCGGTGGGACGCCAGATACGCAGTATTTT.